These T cell receptor beta chains were read from a single sample in a study of T cells after yellow fever vaccination. One entry per CDR3 protein, called by TCRdb with MiXCR from the 5' RACE reads. The table has about 630,000 distinct CDR3 sequences, about 12% seen once. The material sequenced was PBMCs, taken on the day of the yellow fever booster vaccination. These TCRs come from a man aged 25-45 years who received the YFV17D yellow fever vaccine. CDR3s include the opening cysteine and the closing phenylalanine or tryptophan. A D gene is named only where the DNA matches it firmly. Size tells how often a clone was seen (once, few, many) or the class of an expanded clone, and some rows leave it out.

J gene: TRBJ2-5; clone size: few; D gene: NA; V gene: TRBV5-1; CDR3 DNA: TGCGCCAGCAGCAGGGCTGCTCGGGGCATGGAGACCCAGTACTTC; CDR3 protein: CASSRAARGMETQYF
J gene: TRBJ1-6; clone size: NA; D gene: TRBD1; V gene: TRBV27; CDR3 DNA: TGTGCCAGCAGTCCAGGCAGCGGACAGGCTAATTCACCCCTCCACTTT; CDR3 protein: CASSPGSGQANSPLHF
J gene: TRBJ2-1; clone size: few; D gene: TRBD2; V gene: TRBV15; CDR3 DNA: TGTGCCACCAGCAGCGAACTAGCGGGAGGGTCCAATGAGCAGTTCTTC; CDR3 protein: CATSSELAGGSNEQFF
J gene: TRBJ1-2; clone size: NA; D gene: NA; V gene: TRBV20-1; CDR3 DNA: TGCAGTGCCCTGACAGATGGCTACACCTTC; CDR3 protein: CSALTDGYTF
J gene: TRBJ2-3; clone size: NA; D gene: TRBD2; V gene: TRBV7-2; CDR3 DNA: TGTGCCAGCAGCTTAGGGCTAGCGGGAGTAGGAGATACGCAGTATTTT; CDR3 protein: CASSLGLAGVGDTQYF
J gene: TRBJ2-5; clone size: NA; D gene: NA; V gene: TRBV7-2; CDR3 DNA: TGTGCCAGCAGCGTAAGAGGGCGGCAAGAGACCCAGTACTTC; CDR3 protein: CASSVRGRQETQYF
J gene: TRBJ2-1; clone size: many; D gene: NA; V gene: TRBV28; CDR3 DNA: TGTGCCAGCAGAAGCTCCTACAATGAGCAGTTCTTC; CDR3 protein: CASRSSYNEQFF
J gene: TRBJ2-3; clone size: few; D gene: TRBD2; V gene: TRBV7-2; CDR3 DNA: TGTGCCAGCAGCTTACTCCTAGCGGCAGATACGCAGTATTTT; CDR3 protein: CASSLLLAADTQYF
J gene: TRBJ2-7; clone size: few; D gene: NA; V gene: TRBV20-1; CDR3 DNA: TGCAGTGCTAGTTCGGGTCGCGGGCCGTGGGGCGAGCAGTACTTC; CDR3 protein: CSASSGRGPWGEQYF
J gene: TRBJ1-1; clone size: few; D gene: TRBD1; V gene: TRBV19; CDR3 DNA: TGTGCCAGTAGCGCAAACCATGGACAGGGCGCGGGGGCTTTCTTT; CDR3 protein: CASSANHGQGAGAFF
J gene: TRBJ2-7; clone size: NA; D gene: TRBD2; V gene: TRBV3-1; CDR3 DNA: TGTGCCAGCAGCCCCGACATTGGACTAGCGGGAGGCCCAGAACGCTTC; CDR3 protein: CASSPDIGLAGGPERF
J gene: TRBJ2-1; clone size: few; D gene: NA; V gene: TRBV20-1; CDR3 DNA: TGCAGTGCTAGGAGTCCCTCGGATGAGCAGTTCTTC; CDR3 protein: CSARSPSDEQFF
J gene: TRBJ2-5; clone size: NA; D gene: NA; V gene: TRBV27; CDR3 DNA: TGTGCCAGCAGTCCGTTGTCCCGCTTCGGGACCCAGTACTTC; CDR3 protein: CASSPLSRFGTQYF
J gene: TRBJ2-1; clone size: NA; D gene: NA; V gene: TRBV29-1; CDR3 DNA: TGCAGCGTTTATAGGGGCTGGGAGCAGTTCTTC; CDR3 protein: CSVYRGWEQFF
J gene: TRBJ2-1; clone size: NA; D gene: NA; V gene: TRBV6-5; CDR3 DNA: TGTGCCAGCAGACAGAGCTATGAGCAGTTCTTC; CDR3 protein: CASRQSYEQFF
J gene: TRBJ2-4; clone size: many; D gene: NA; V gene: TRBV2; CDR3 DNA: TGTGCCAGCAAAAACCGGGCCCCTCGTGGCAAAAACATTCAGTACTTC; CDR3 protein: CASKNRAPRGKNIQYF
J gene: TRBJ1-2; clone size: few; D gene: NA; V gene: TRBV5-1; CDR3 DNA: TGCGCCAGCAGCCCCCGGACACCCCTTAACTATGGCTACACCTTC; CDR3 protein: CASSPRTPLNYGYTF
J gene: TRBJ2-3; clone size: NA; D gene: NA; V gene: TRBV12-3/TRBV12-4; CDR3 DNA: TGTGCCAGCAGTCCCCACAGGACTAGCACAGATACGCAGTATTTT; CDR3 protein: CASSPHRTSTDTQYF
J gene: TRBJ2-7; clone size: few; D gene: TRBD1; V gene: TRBV28; CDR3 DNA: TGTGCCAGCAGTTTAGGGGGACAGCCTTACGAGCAGTACTTC; CDR3 protein: CASSLGGQPYEQYF
J gene: TRBJ1-2; clone size: few; D gene: NA; V gene: TRBV6-5; CDR3 DNA: TGTGCCAGCAGTTACGCCCCTCCGGGCTCGATCTATGGCTACACCTTC; CDR3 protein: CASSYAPPGSIYGYTF
J gene: TRBJ2-1; clone size: once; D gene: NA; V gene: TRBV5-8; CDR3 DNA: TGTGCCAGCAGCTTGTATACGGCCACCTACAATGAGCAGTTCTTC; CDR3 protein: CASSLYTATYNEQFF
J gene: TRBJ2-3; clone size: NA; D gene: TRBD2; V gene: TRBV12-3/TRBV12-4; CDR3 DNA: TGTGCCAGCAGAGCGGGAATCCCTCCAGATACGCAGTATTTT; CDR3 protein: CASRAGIPPDTQYF
J gene: TRBJ2-7; clone size: NA; D gene: TRBD2; V gene: TRBV20-1; CDR3 DNA: TGCAGTGCTCAAACTAGCGGGCATTCCTACGAGCAGTACTTC; CDR3 protein: CSAQTSGHSYEQYF
J gene: TRBJ2-7; clone size: NA; D gene: NA; V gene: TRBV5-1; CDR3 DNA: TGCGCCAGCAGCCAAACGCCGGGACCTAGCTACGGCTACGAGCAGTACTTC; CDR3 protein: CASSQTPGPSYGYEQYF
J gene: TRBJ1-5; clone size: few; D gene: TRBD1; V gene: TRBV24-1; CDR3 DNA: TGTGCCACCAGTGACGCCGGGACAGGAAAATATAGCAATCAGCCCCAGCATTTT; CDR3 protein: CATSDAGTGKYSNQPQHF
J gene: TRBJ2-6; clone size: few; D gene: NA; V gene: TRBV12-3/TRBV12-4; CDR3 DNA: TGTGCCAGCAGTCTGGCGGGGTTTCCTGGGGCCAACGTCCTGACTTTC; CDR3 protein: CASSLAGFPGANVLTF
J gene: TRBJ2-2; clone size: NA; D gene: NA; V gene: TRBV6-4; CDR3 DNA: TGTGCCAGCGGCCCCTGGGAGACCGGGGAGCTGTTTTTT; CDR3 protein: CASGPWETGELFF
J gene: TRBJ2-1; clone size: NA; D gene: NA; V gene: TRBV11-2; CDR3 DNA: TGTGCCAGCAGCCGGATACATAGCCTCCGAAGCTCCTACAATGAGCAGTTCTTC; CDR3 protein: CASSRIHSLRSSYNEQFF
J gene: TRBJ2-5; clone size: few; D gene: NA; V gene: TRBV5-1; CDR3 DNA: TGCGCCAGCAGCTTGGCCGCGGGGCAAGAGACCCAGTACTTC; CDR3 protein: CASSLAAGQETQYF
J gene: TRBJ2-1; clone size: NA; D gene: NA; V gene: TRBV7-6; CDR3 DNA: TGTGCCAGCAGCTTAGAGGCAGGCCTAACCAATGAGCAGTTCTTC; CDR3 protein: CASSLEAGLTNEQFF
J gene: TRBJ2-7; clone size: few; D gene: NA; V gene: TRBV29-1; CDR3 DNA: TGCAGCGTTGAAGATCGGGCCTACGAGCAGTACTTC; CDR3 protein: CSVEDRAYEQYF
J gene: TRBJ2-3; clone size: NA; D gene: TRBD1; V gene: TRBV30; CDR3 DNA: TGTGCCTGGAGCCCGGGACAGGGGTCAGATACGCAGTATTTT; CDR3 protein: CAWSPGQGSDTQYF
J gene: TRBJ2-7; clone size: few; D gene: TRBD1; V gene: TRBV5-1; CDR3 DNA: TGCGCCAGCAGCGTAACCCCGGGACAGCCGCGCGAGCAGTACTTC; CDR3 protein: CASSVTPGQPREQYF
J gene: TRBJ2-6; clone size: NA; D gene: TRBD2; V gene: TRBV10-3; CDR3 DNA: TGTGCCATCAGTGAGTCGGTTGGGACTAGCGGGAACCTGCTAACTGGGGCCAACGTCCTGACTTTC; CDR3 protein: CAISESVGTSGNLLTGANVLTF
J gene: TRBJ1-2; clone size: few; D gene: NA; V gene: TRBV20-1; CDR3 DNA: TGCAGTGCTAGAGATCGGAACCGAAACCACTATGGCTACACCTTC; CDR3 protein: CSARDRNRNHYGYTF
J gene: TRBJ2-7; clone size: few; D gene: TRBD2; V gene: TRBV7-2; CDR3 DNA: TGTGCCAGCAGCTTAAGTTCGGGACTACCGTCCTCCTACGAGCAGTACTTC; CDR3 protein: CASSLSSGLPSSYEQYF
J gene: TRBJ2-5; clone size: NA; D gene: TRBD2; V gene: TRBV7-2; CDR3 DNA: TGTGCCAGCAGCTCGAAAAGAGCTAGCGGGAGAGGGGAGACCCAGTACTTC; CDR3 protein: CASSSKRASGRGETQYF
J gene: TRBJ1-6; clone size: NA; D gene: NA; V gene: TRBV6-4; CDR3 DNA: TGTGCCAGCAGTGAACGGGGGCAATCACCCCTCCACTTT; CDR3 protein: CASSERGQSPLHF
J gene: TRBJ1-3; clone size: many; D gene: NA; V gene: TRBV7-2; CDR3 DNA: TGTGCCAGCAGCTTAGTTCCCGAGCCTGGAAACACCATATATTTT; CDR3 protein: CASSLVPEPGNTIYF
J gene: TRBJ1-1; clone size: NA; D gene: NA; V gene: TRBV9; CDR3 DNA: TGTGCCAGCAGCGATAGGGGAAACACTGAAGCTTTCTTT; CDR3 protein: CASSDRGNTEAFF
J gene: TRBJ2-7; clone size: few; D gene: NA; V gene: TRBV6-2/TRBV6-3; CDR3 DNA: TGTGCCAGCAGTTACTTTCTCAGGGATCTTTCCTACGAGCAGTACTTC; CDR3 protein: CASSYFLRDLSYEQYF
J gene: TRBJ2-5; clone size: few; D gene: NA; V gene: TRBV7-6; CDR3 DNA: TGTGCCAGCAGCTCCGCCGGGACGGTAGTCGAGACCCAGTACTTC; CDR3 protein: CASSSAGTVVETQYF
J gene: TRBJ2-5; clone size: NA; D gene: NA; V gene: TRBV18; CDR3 DNA: TGTGCCAGCTCACCACCTCGTGGCAGATCAGACCAAGAGACCCAGTACTTC; CDR3 protein: CASSPPRGRSDQETQYF
J gene: TRBJ2-7; clone size: NA; D gene: NA; V gene: TRBV15; CDR3 DNA: TGTGCCACCAGCAGAGTCGGCAGCTCCTACGAGCAGTACTTC; CDR3 protein: CATSRVGSSYEQYF